This T cell receptor (beta chain) was profiled in a study of cytomegalovirus exposure and HLA in healthy donors. Study-level information: The approximately 120 validation repertoires were produced on the same platform as the 670 or so repertoires of the first cohort. This was reported in a later analysis.

The count of this clone is one. Antigen unknown. Donors were drawn from the roughly 110-subject validation cohort, separate from the roughly 670-subject first cohort. Sequencing was performed with immunoSEQ multiplex PCR; in TCRdb, only in-frame clones are kept and a portion is missing. The profile shows around 220,000 clones, roughly 83% of them singletons. Study outcomes and limitations: High sensitivity and specificity were reportedly achieved when the classifier diagnosed cytomegalovirus status.

The sequence derives from a woman in her twenties or thirties in good health and CMV-seropositive. The sample consisted of PBMCs.

CDR3 in DNA: TGCGCCAGCAGCTTGCGGTCGCCAGGGCTGGACGAGCAGTACTTC. Residues: CASSLRSPGLDEQYF. The chain couples TRBV5-1 to TRBJ2-7; the D gene is possibly TRBD1 (5 bases). CDR3 length: 15 residues. V was clipped by 1 base and J by 5 bases, with 16 bases between them. Germline V lookup: CDR1 SGHRS, CDR2 YFSETQ.